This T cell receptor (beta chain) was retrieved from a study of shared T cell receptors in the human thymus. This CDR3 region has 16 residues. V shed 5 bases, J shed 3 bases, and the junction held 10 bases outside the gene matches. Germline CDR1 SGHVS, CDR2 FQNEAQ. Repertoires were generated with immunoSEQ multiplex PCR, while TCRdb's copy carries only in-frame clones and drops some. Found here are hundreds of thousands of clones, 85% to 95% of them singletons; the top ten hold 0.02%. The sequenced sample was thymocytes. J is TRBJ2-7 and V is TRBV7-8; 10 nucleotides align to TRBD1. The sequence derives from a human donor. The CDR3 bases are TGTGCCAGCAGCGACCCCCGGGACAGGGGTTTCTACGAGCAGTACTTC. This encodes CASSDPRDRGFYEQYF.